Listed below are T cell receptor beta chains from one sample, sequenced in a study of blood T cell repertoires in COVID-19. Here immunoSEQ multiplex PCR was the method, and the copy in TCRdb shows in-frame clones only, minus some. The table lists about 480,000 clones, around 88% of them singletons. Sequencing was carried out using peripheral blood. All receptors derive from a woman aged 45-60 years with COVID-19, enrolled during active disease. Both conserved end residues are part of each CDR3. A D gene is named only where the DNA matches it firmly. Clone sizes are given selectively: once, few, many, or a class where the clone is expanded.

abundance: .
v_gene: TRBV5-4
j_gene: TRBJ1-2
d_gene: TRBD1
CDR3aa: CASSPETGAYYGYTF

abundance: .
v_gene: TRBV5-1
j_gene: TRBJ1-3
d_gene: .
CDR3aa: CASSLQHNSGNTIYF

abundance: .
v_gene: TRBV27
j_gene: TRBJ2-1
d_gene: TRBD1
CDR3aa: CASSNRGPYNEQFF

abundance: .
v_gene: TRBV27
j_gene: TRBJ2-2
d_gene: TRBD1
CDR3aa: CASSSPPPGQGTGELFF

abundance: .
v_gene: TRBV30
j_gene: TRBJ2-1
d_gene: .
CDR3aa: CAWSVFDNEQFF

abundance: .
v_gene: TRBV4-2
j_gene: TRBJ1-2
d_gene: .
CDR3aa: CASSQEILQQAYGYTF

abundance: .
v_gene: TRBV30
j_gene: TRBJ1-2
d_gene: TRBD1
CDR3aa: CAWTPPWVEGASGYTF

abundance: .
v_gene: TRBV7-2
j_gene: TRBJ1-3
d_gene: .
CDR3aa: CASSLVGGSSGNTIYF

abundance: .
v_gene: TRBV4-1
j_gene: TRBJ1-1
d_gene: TRBD1
CDR3aa: CASSQGQGAHTEAFF

abundance: .
v_gene: TRBV4-2
j_gene: TRBJ2-7
d_gene: TRBD1
CDR3aa: CASSQDGTGAYEQYF

abundance: .
v_gene: TRBV7-9
j_gene: TRBJ1-2
d_gene: TRBD1
CDR3aa: CASSSLQGLVGSYTF

abundance: .
v_gene: TRBV29-1
j_gene: TRBJ1-1
d_gene: TRBD1
CDR3aa: CSEGGIGNEAFF

abundance: .
v_gene: TRBV6-1
j_gene: TRBJ2-3
d_gene: TRBD2
CDR3aa: CASSERAGSTDTQYF

abundance: .
v_gene: TRBV19
j_gene: TRBJ1-2
d_gene: .
CDR3aa: CASRTVGDYGYTF

abundance: .
v_gene: TRBV6-2/TRBV6-3
j_gene: TRBJ1-2
d_gene: TRBD1
CDR3aa: CASCPSGGYGYTF

abundance: .
v_gene: TRBV28
j_gene: TRBJ1-1
d_gene: .
CDR3aa: CASSVVYTEAFF

abundance: .
v_gene: TRBV5-1
j_gene: TRBJ1-2
d_gene: .
CDR3aa: CASSLADSRIYGYTF

abundance: .
v_gene: TRBV29-1
j_gene: TRBJ2-7
d_gene: TRBD1
CDR3aa: CSVGDRGNEQYF

abundance: .
v_gene: TRBV10-1
j_gene: TRBJ2-3
d_gene: TRBD2
CDR3aa: CASSDPGTSGGATDTQYF

abundance: .
v_gene: TRBV10-2
j_gene: TRBJ1-2
d_gene: .
CDR3aa: CASTQGDTNYGYTF

abundance: .
v_gene: TRBV7-8
j_gene: TRBJ2-7
d_gene: .
CDR3aa: CASSLDRSSYEQYF

abundance: .
v_gene: TRBV4-1
j_gene: TRBJ2-4
d_gene: TRBD1
CDR3aa: CASSQEGDRGPLQYF

abundance: .
v_gene: TRBV2
j_gene: TRBJ1-2
d_gene: .
CDR3aa: CANLRASNYGYTF

abundance: .
v_gene: TRBV11-2
j_gene: TRBJ2-7
d_gene: .
CDR3aa: CASSVGLSTEQYF

abundance: .
v_gene: TRBV28
j_gene: TRBJ1-6
d_gene: .
CDR3aa: CASSWAGANSPLHF

abundance: .
v_gene: TRBV7-3
j_gene: TRBJ2-3
d_gene: .
CDR3aa: CASSSQNRADTQYF

abundance: .
v_gene: TRBV30
j_gene: TRBJ1-4
d_gene: .
CDR3aa: CAWSPQANEKLFF

abundance: .
v_gene: TRBV27
j_gene: TRBJ2-3
d_gene: .
CDR3aa: CASSLPERADTQYF

abundance: once
v_gene: TRBV5-1
j_gene: TRBJ2-7
d_gene: .
CDR3aa: CASSLDGRLYF

abundance: .
v_gene: TRBV15
j_gene: TRBJ1-1
d_gene: .
CDR3aa: CATSPGKAMNTEAFF

abundance: .
v_gene: TRBV6-2/TRBV6-3
j_gene: TRBJ2-7
d_gene: TRBD2
CDR3aa: CASSYGWGEGRSYEQYF

abundance: once
v_gene: TRBV2
j_gene: TRBJ2-3
d_gene: TRBD2
CDR3aa: CASSERGSGEATDTQYF

abundance: .
v_gene: TRBV28
j_gene: TRBJ2-3
d_gene: .
CDR3aa: CASSLPSGLTDTQYF

abundance: .
v_gene: TRBV3-1/TRBV3-2
j_gene: TRBJ1-1
d_gene: .
CDR3aa: CASSQDSGLSGAEAFF

abundance: few
v_gene: TRBV9
j_gene: TRBJ2-7
d_gene: .
CDR3aa: CASSPDGGYEQYF